Ten or more counts support the clone carrying this T cell receptor (beta chain). A single record per CDR3 protein comes from TCRdb applying MiXCR to the PCR reads. The profile shows about 20,000 distinct CDR3 sequences, roughly 40% of them singletons. The data originate from a study of tumor-infiltrating lymphocytes in oesophageal squamous cell carcinoma. This CDR3 has 13 amino acids. Looked up from germline, CDR1 is LNHDA and CDR2 is SQIVND (reference sequence). V dropped 2 bases and J dropped 3 bases, with 7 bases sitting between them. The clonotype was recovered from a female donor with esophageal squamous cell carcinoma. The chain couples TRBV19 to TRBJ1-1; D gene uncertain. Sequenced material: normal esophageal tissue next to the tumor. The CDR3 DNA follows: TGTGCCAGTAGTATACAGAGCTACACTGAAGCTTTCTTT. Amino acids: CASSIQSYTEAFF.